The clone carrying this T cell receptor (beta chain) was observed a few times. Its antigen remains unknown. According to the study, TCR beta libraries were built with iRepertoire HTBI primers and CDR3-region Arm-PCR. TCRdb processed the multiplex PCR reads anew with MiXCR; each CDR3 protein has one entry. In the table there are a few hundred thousand distinct CDR3 sequences, approximately 15% of which are singletons. Time point denoted: newly diagnosed GD, antithyroid drugs for less than 3 months. Construction of the TCR library relied on RNA isolated from PBMCs. The germline V gene encodes CDR1 SEHNR and CDR2 FQNEAQ (reference sequence). Trimming shortened V by 4 bases and J by 8 bases, and 14 bases separated the two germline ends. The CDR3 has 13 amino acids. The sample belongs to a study of regulatory T cells in long-lasting Graves disease. Study-level results: Persistent disease showed a preference for TRBV28, TRBJ1-2 and TRBJ2-5.

These data also formed part of another study, on T cells in Graves' hyperthyroidism and ophthalmopathy. This second study says: RT-PCR in the first round (using the HTBI primer set) targeted the TCR CDR3. Most clonotypes that expanded in the thyroid above 0.001 also showed up in blood.

This specimen consisted of peripheral blood mononuclear cells (PBMCs), obtained at new diagnosis, from a patient treated with antithyroid drugs. The receptor was isolated from a man aged 35 to 55 with Graves disease. The chain uses TRBV7-9 and TRBJ1-2; possible D gene TRBD1, 5 bases. The CDR3 coding sequence is TGTGCCAGCAGCTCTGCACAGGTCGGGGGCTACACCTTC. Translating it yields CASSSAQVGGYTF. Supplemented by reference TRBV7-9 and TRBJ1-2, the full variable domain reads DTGVSQNPRHKITKRGQNVTFRCDPISEHNRLYWYRQTLGQGPEFLTYFQNEAQLEKSRLLSDRFSAERPKGSFSTLEIQRTEQGDSAMYLCASSSAQVGGYTFGSGTRLTVV.